This TCR beta chain was obtained from a study of neurological immune-mediated disorders (dated by TCRdb to between 2018 and 2020). Background on the whole study: Peripheral blood TCR-beta repertoires from patients with HTLV-I-associated myelopathy (HAM/TSP), patients with multiple sclerosis, and healthy controls were compared in the study using UMI-based sequencing. The cohort was made up of 68 subjects, consisting of roughly 15 HAM/TSP patients, roughly 35 multiple sclerosis patients and about 20 healthy controls. Technical triplicate libraries were sequenced to precisely calculate the variability in frequency of each individual clone. The roughly 110 TCR-beta libraries covered PBMC samples along with longitudinal samples, technical triplicates, and paired sorted CD4+ and CD8+ T-cell subsets. Here is what the overall study found, with its caveats: TCR clonal expansion was greatest in HAM/TSP patients and smallest in MS patients, who ranked below even healthy controls. No identical CDR3 amino acid sequences were found to be shared among expanded clones across subjects, suggesting that TCR-beta repertoires were private in all groups.

The time point label corresponds to: technical triplicate 3. For the unsorted PBMC libraries, 2 million PBMCs were stored in RNAlater at -80 degrees C until RNA extraction and were used to generate the libraries. Peripheral blood was subjected to Ficoll-Hypaque density gradient centrifugation to isolate PBMCs, which were then cryopreserved in liquid nitrogen. Germline trimming amounts to 8 bases on V and 9 bases on J, with 13 as the count of junction bases outside the gene matches. Taken from cysteine to phenylalanine, the CDR3 has 14 residues. Solely the CDR3 DNA is kept, with 42 bases framed from the first base. This clonotype was recorded at least ten times. Its antigen remains undetermined. Per-base quality was not reported, and no clone a single base away is much larger than it. To synthesize cDNA, template-switch 5'RACE was performed with a primer carrying a 10-nucleotide random unique molecular identifier so that each TCR transcript was tagged. Each sequencing run produced over 200 million TCR-beta sequences covering 15-18 subjects. The RNeasy kit was used to extract total RNA. The KAPA Real-time Library Amplification kit was used to amplify TCR-beta VDJ regions with primers targeting the TCR constant region and the 5'RACE anchor. A first PCR added sample indexes and Illumina adaptors, and a second PCR then raised library yield. After purification with Ampure beads, the TCR product of roughly 650 bp was size-selected on a 2% E-gel SizeSelection system. Before pooling, library quality was assessed on a Bioanalyzer, concentration was determined with Qubit, and library quantification was performed with the Kapa Library Quantification kit. Paired-end 2 x 150 bp sequencing of the libraries was performed on an Illumina HiSeq 2500. To increase sequence diversity, about 25-30% phiX was spiked into each library pool. The authors processed their data as follows. The quality-filtered reads were processed with the UMI-based MiGEC pipeline, whose error correction step removed more than 85% of the raw TCR sequences. VDJ genes were aligned to IMGT germline references, and each clonotype was defined by a unique CDR3 amino acid sequence together with V-J genes. Clonal expansion, Shannon diversity and CDR3 relatedness (CalcPairwiseDistances, ClusterSamples) were evaluated with VDJtools, and phylogenetic trees were built with CLCbio workbench. Using coefficient-of-variation modelling across technical triplicates, the study counted a clone as expanded if it had at least 8 unique UMIs. Using fastp at Q25 and MiXCR, TCRdb reprocessed the public reads and kept productive beta chains. Each CDR3 protein gets just one entry, which takes the most common genes and DNA from the rows behind it. The authors' filters were not applied to this entry. The sample table records about 44,000 distinct CDR3 sequences; approximately 21% of these occur just once. The ten largest clonotypes hold less than 5% of the sample.

Sequences were obtained from PBMCs. This receptor was obtained from a man aged 60-69 years with HTLV-1-associated myelopathy (HAM/TSP). Recombination joined TRBV12-3 or TRBV12-4 with TRBJ2-1; TRBD2 lines up with 7 middle nucleotides. The CDR3 region has the sequence CASEGGSRGGEQFF. The DNA sequence is given as TGTGCCAGCGAAGGCGGGAGTCGAGGTGGTGAGCAGTTCTTC.